Included here is one T cell receptor beta chain sequence, with context. Its cognate antigen is unknown. Building the TCR beta libraries relied on iRepertoire HTBI primers, and CDR3 regions underwent Arm-PCR. Original analysis: Throughout the samples, researchers identified about 56 TRBV and approximately 15 TRBJ segments. TCRdb re-analysed the multiplex PCR reads in MiXCR, keeping a single row per CDR3 protein. The V and J calls and clone size are TCRdb's, not the authors'. The sample consists of around 420,000 distinct CDR3 sequences, 15% of them appearing once. This sample is part of a study of regulatory T cells in long-lasting Graves disease. Study-wide findings and caveats: Relative to newly diagnosed Graves' patients, persistent ones had lower TCR diversity. It is possible that accuracy was reduced by the small size of the sample.

This sample's time point: newly diagnosed GD, antithyroid drugs for less than 3 months. PBMCs provided the RNA from which the TCR library was made. Nine milliliters of peripheral blood went into EDTA tubes. The CDR3 runs 18 residues. Germline loops: CDR1 SEHNR, CDR2 FQNEAQ (reference sequence). V dropped 8 bases and J dropped 8 bases, with 28 bases sitting between them. This sample was shared with a second study, whose subject was T cells in Graves' hyperthyroidism and ophthalmopathy.

The sequencing here drew on peripheral blood mononuclear cells (PBMCs), taken at new diagnosis, from a patient treated with antithyroid drugs. V and J are TRBV7-9 and TRBJ1-6; TRBD1 is a possible D gene (6 bases). The sequence was obtained from a woman in her forties with Graves disease. CDR3 sequence reads: CASARSHHRVPGDSPLHF. The CDR3 DNA is TGTGCCAGCGCCCGGTCCCACCACAGGGTTCCGGGGGATTCACCCCTCCACTTT.